The subject of this entry is one TCR beta chain. CDR1 and CDR2 from the germline V gene are MNHEY and SMNVEV (reference sequence). V dropped 0 bases and J dropped 7; count of bases not matched to a gene: 6. This CDR3 spans 16 amino acids. In the PCR, 60 Vbeta and 13 Jbeta primers were used. Generated by immunoSEQ multiplex PCR, the TCRdb table keeps only in-frame clones and is missing some. The sample includes more than 140,000 clones, approximately 79% seen only once; the top ten take over 0.6%. The data were taken from a study of cytomegalovirus exposure and HLA in healthy donors. The TCR comes from a male donor in good health and CMV-seronegative. What was sequenced was PBMCs. V usage is TRBV27 and J usage is TRBJ2-1, with TRBD2 identical over 10 bases. This chain's CDR3 is CASSLSSGRAVNEQFF. DNA for the CDR3: TGTGCCAGCAGTTTATCGAGCGGGAGGGCCGTTAATGAGCAGTTCTTC.